What follows are 19 T cell receptor beta chains derived from one specimen sequenced in a study of cytomegalovirus exposure and HLA in healthy donors. The study ran its PCR with 60 Vbeta and 13 Jbeta primers. The data were produced by immunoSEQ multiplex PCR, yet TCRdb's version contains in-frame clones alone and is incomplete. The sample gives 140,000 to 150,000 clones, about four fifths of which show up once; approximately 4.1% is in the top ten. Sequencing was carried out using PBMCs. These receptor sequences come from a man in his forties in good health and CMV-seronegative.

This rearrangement joins TRBV7-9 to TRBJ2-1, with D uncertain. This CDR3 contains 11 residues. Germline values: CDR1 SEHNR, CDR2 FQNEAQ (reference sequence). V lost 6 bases to trimming and J lost 7 bases, with 7 bases between them. The CDR3 region has the DNA TGTGCCAGCAGTCCGCGAAATGAGCAGTTCTTC. It is translated as CASSPRNEQFF.

This chain links TRBV7-2 with TRBJ2-1, with a possible D match to TRBD1 (6 bases). The CDR3 is 16 amino acids. Trimming removed 5 bases from V and 0 bases from J, with 14 bases in between. Germline lookup yields CDR1 SGHTA and CDR2 FQGNSA. The CDR3 region has the DNA TGTGCCAGCAGCCCCCGACAGGCGGGCTCCTACAATGAGCAGTTCTTC. As protein: CASSPRQAGSYNEQFF.

This clone was seen a handful of times. The same CDR3 arises from other DNA sequences in this sample as well. The CDR3 region is CASSSPTGEDYGYTF. CDR3 sequence (DNA): TGTGCCAGCAGTTCCCCGACAGGGGAGGACTATGGCTACACCTTC. The V gene is TRBV6-5, the J gene TRBJ1-2; 8 bases are shared with TRBD1. The germline V gene has CDR1 MNHEY and CDR2 SVGAGI. CDR3 length: 15 residues. The junction had 7 bases not matched to a gene; V was cut back by 4 bases and J by 3 bases.

The chain employs TRBV5-1 and TRBJ1-5; perhaps TRBD1 as D (5 bases). There are 14 residues in the CDR3. Germline V gene lookup returns CDR1 SGHRS and CDR2 YFSETQ. V was pared by 3 bases and J by 4 bases, with 11 bases between. The CDR3: CASSSEGLNQPQHF. DNA for the CDR3: TGCGCCAGCAGCTCCGAGGGACTAAATCAGCCCCAGCATTTT.

The chain employs TRBV23-1 and TRBJ1-5, with unresolved D. TRBV23-1 is assigned to the ORF class and has an uncertain function. Trimming took 3 bases from V and 4 from J, leaving 13 bases between them. The CDR3 runs 15 residues. In nucleotides, the CDR3 is TGCGCCAGCAGTCATCGCTCCAGGCCAAATCAGCCCCAGCATTTT. Translating it yields CASSHRSRPNQPQHF.

This clone was detected only a few times. The chain combines TRBV28 with TRBJ2-7; 8 bases are shared with TRBD1. Trimming cost V 2 bases and J 6 bases; bases outside gene matches: 3. There are 13 residues in the CDR3. The germline V gene has CDR1 MDHEN and CDR2 SYDVKM. The CDR3 is CASSLQGAGEQYF. The DNA of the CDR3 is TGTGCCAGCAGTTTACAGGGGGCTGGCGAGCAGTACTTC.

The chain links TRBV27 to TRBJ2-7; 7 bases are a match to TRBD1. The CDR3 has 14 residues. The junction had 11 bases not matched to a gene; V was cut back by 0 bases and J by 12 bases. Germline loops: CDR1 MNHEY, CDR2 SMNVEV (reference sequence). The CDR3 DNA reads TGTGCCAGCAGTTTATCAGGACCAGACAGGGAAGGGTACTTC. Translating it yields CASSLSGPDREGYF.

This chain joins TRBV4-1 and TRBJ2-1; D gene unclear. The CDR3 length is 13 residues. Trimming pared 0 bases from V and 7 bases from J, leaving 7 bases between. Per the germline V gene, CDR1 is MGHRA and CDR2 is YSYEKL. As DNA, the CDR3 is TGCGCCAGCAGCCAAGATTCGGAGAATGAGCAGTTCTTC. It yields the protein CASSQDSENEQFF.

This sequence joins TRBV7-9 and TRBJ1-2, with 9 bases lining up with TRBD1. The CDR3 loop spans 12 amino acids. CDR1 SEHNR and CDR2 FQNEAQ come from the germline V gene (reference sequence). V gave up 6 bases and J gave up 4 bases; unmatched junction bases: 0. CDR3 nucleotide sequence: TGTGCCAGCAGGACAGGGGGCTATGGCTACACCTTC. This gives the protein CASRTGGYGYTF.

V usage is TRBV7-9 and J usage is TRBJ1-3; TRBD1 agrees at 7 bases. From germline, CDR1 is SEHNR and CDR2 FQNEAQ (reference sequence). The CDR3 is made up of 19 amino acids. J lost 0 bases, V lost 5 bases, and 16 bases had no gene match. The CDR3 sequence: CASSTPGQGEASSGNTIYF. CDR3 nucleotides: TGTGCCAGCAGCACCCCGGGGCAGGGGGAGGCAAGCTCTGGAAACACCATATATTTT.

V usage is TRBV18 and J usage is TRBJ1-5; tentative D call: TRBD1 (5 bases). The CDR3 spans 14 residues. The germline V gene encodes CDR1 KGHSH and CDR2 LQKENI. Trimming removed 2 bases at V and 7 bases at J, with 12 bases between. The CDR3 here is CASSPGAVGQPQHF. The CDR3 region has the DNA TGTGCCAGCTCACCAGGGGCAGTAGGACAGCCCCAGCATTTT.

The chain joins TRBV7-8 to TRBJ2-5; D gene ambiguous. Germline-derived CDR1 and CDR2 are SGHVS and FQNEAQ. V shed 1 base and J shed 4 bases, with 10 bases lying between them. This CDR3 is built from 14 residues. The CDR3 region is CASSLVLYGETQYF. The DNA of the CDR3 is TGTGCCAGCAGCTTAGTTCTCTATGGAGAGACCCAGTACTTC.

The DNA for the CDR3 is TGCAGCGTCCTCAGGCGGGGGGGGTCAATAGCCAAAAACATTCAGTACTTC. It specifies CSVLRRGGSIAKNIQYF. The chain has TRBV29-1 and TRBJ2-4, with 9 bases identical to TRBD2. The germline V gene has CDR1 SQVTM and CDR2 ANQGSEA. The CDR3 extends over 17 amino acids. Trimming took 6 bases from V and 0 from J; bases not matched to a gene: 12. The variable domain in full, with the rest retrieved from reference TRBV29-1 and TRBJ2-4, is SAVISQKPSRDICQRGTSLTIQCQVDSQVTMMFWYRQQPGQSLTLIATANQGSEATYESGFVIDKFPISRPNLTFSTLTVSNMSPEDSSIYLCSVLRRGGSIAKNIQYFGAGTRLSVL.

The chain joins TRBV6-5 to TRBJ1-2; weak D call: TRBD1 (5 bases). Trimming took off 0 bases at V and 0 bases at J, with 11 bases between the two ends. The CDR3 covers 16 residues. Germline V gene lookup returns CDR1 MNHEY and CDR2 SVGAGI. This CDR3 is CASSYSITGANYGYTF. CDR3 in DNA: TGTGCCAGCAGTTACTCGATCACAGGCGCTAACTATGGCTACACCTTC.

The V call is TRBV7-9, the J call TRBJ2-5; D not resolved. This CDR3 has 14 residues. The ends were cut back, 0 bases at V and 2 bases at J, with 7 bases in the middle. Germline V gene lookup returns CDR1 SEHNR and CDR2 FQNEAQ (reference sequence). CDR3 residues: CASSLAVVQETQYF. The CDR3, as DNA: TGTGCCAGCAGCTTAGCGGTAGTTCAAGAGACCCAGTACTTC. The variable domain in full, completed from reference TRBV7-9 and TRBJ2-5, reads DTGVSQNPRHKITKRGQNVTFRCDPISEHNRLYWYRQTLGQGPEFLTYFQNEAQLEKSRLLSDRFSAERPKGSFSTLEIQRTEQGDSAMYLCASSLAVVQETQYFGPGTRLLVL.

This chain connects TRBV27 to TRBJ1-1, with D maybe TRBD1 (6 bases). The CDR3 has 14 residues. CDR1 MNHEY and CDR2 SMNVEV come from the germline V gene (reference sequence). V lost 5 bases, J lost 3 bases, and 13 bases lay in between. The CDR3 DNA is TGTGCCAGCAGTCCACAGGGCTTCTACACTGAAGCTTTCTTT. Translation gives CASSPQGFYTEAFF.

On this clone: Other nucleotide sequences from this sample produce the same CDR3. V usage is TRBV15 and J usage is TRBJ2-7; maybe TRBD1 (6 bases). V lost 0 bases to trimming and J lost 6 bases, with 12 bases between them. This CDR3 has 14 amino acids. Germline V lookup: CDR1 LNHNV, CDR2 YYDKDF (reference sequence). This CDR3 reads CATSRDGEGGEQYF. The CDR3 region has the DNA TGTGCCACCAGCAGAGATGGGGAAGGGGGCGAGCAGTACTTC.

J is TRBJ2-7 and V is TRBV11-2, with 8 bases fitting TRBD2. This CDR3 is built from 16 residues. Losses at the gene ends were 5 bases for V and 3 bases for J; bases not matched to a gene: 12. CDR1 and CDR2 from the germline V gene are SGHAT and FQNNGV. In DNA form, the CDR3 reads TGTGCCAGCAGCGACCGTCGTCGGGGGGGGAACTACGAGCAGTACTTC. As protein: CASSDRRRGGNYEQYF.

CDR3 protein: CASSRSPGESQPQHF. In DNA, the CDR3 is TGTGCCAGCAGCCGATCCCCAGGGGAGAGTCAGCCCCAGCATTTT. The chain links TRBV7-2 to TRBJ1-5; possibly TRBD1 for D (6 bases). Germline V gene sequence: CDR1 SGHTA, CDR2 FQGNSA. V gave up 5 bases and J gave up 6 bases, with 17 bases separating them. This CDR3 spans 15 amino acids.